This record concerns one T cell receptor beta chain sequence. What it recognizes is unknown. The sample originates from a study of OX40 agonist ivuxolimab in advanced cancers. Overall study context: Among those enrolled, mean age was about 62 years (range about 23 to 90) and about 79% were male. One patient with hepatocellular carcinoma and two with cutaneous melanoma, three in all, had partial responses.

Germline loops: CDR1 SGHDN, CDR2 FVKESK. Trimming cost V 0 bases and J 11 bases, with 16 bases left between them. The CDR3 sequence is 14 residues long. Study outcomes and limitations: At doses 0.1 to 3.0 mg/kg, CD4+ and CD8+ clones expanded.

Data came from immunoSEQ multiplex PCR; TCRdb stores just in-frame clones and leaves some out. Seen here are 15,000 to 20,000 clones, roughly 80% observed once, and the top ten hold 26%. Collection of blood occurred at baseline, at cycle 4 day 1, and at cycle 7 day 1. Sequences were derived from CD4+ or CD8+ T cells sorted from blood, sampled in a trial of the OX40 agonist ivuxolimab. The V and J genes are TRBV14 and TRBJ1-1, with no clear D. The source is an adult with an advanced solid tumor such as melanoma, head and neck, liver or kidney cancer. The CDR3 bases are TGTGCCAGCAGCCAAGATCTTGGGCGGATTCCGGCTTTCTTT. This sequence encodes CASSQDLGRIPAFF. Complete variable domain (other parts from reference TRBV14 and TRBJ1-1): EAGVTQFPSHSVIEKGQTVTLRCDPISGHDNLYWYRRVMGKEIKFLLHFVKESKQDESGMPNNRFLAERTGGTYSTLKVQPAELEDSGVYFCASSQDLGRIPAFFGQGTRLTVV.